These T cell receptor beta chains were read from a single sample in a study of molecular identifiers for immune sequencing clone quantification. TCRdb recomputed calls from the PCR reads with MiXCR, one row per CDR3 protein. The table includes 400,000 to 600,000 distinct CDR3 sequences, about 21% detected once. Sequencing was carried out using naive CD8+ T cells from blood, with Jurkat cell RNA spiked in. The receptor set was obtained from a human donor in good health. Some libraries in this study had Jurkat cell RNA spiked in. Each CDR3 is given with its conserved first and last residue.

V gene	J gene	CDR3 protein
TRBV7-9	TRBJ2-3	CASSLIPGQGVSSDTQYF
TRBV20-1	TRBJ1-1	CSAPGTGYEAFF
TRBV7-9	TRBJ2-5	CASSLASGVGYQETQYF
TRBV6-5	TRBJ2-2	CASSYGWGELFF
TRBV6-4	TRBJ2-5	CASSGFSGTETQYF
TRBV29-1	TRBJ2-7	CSVTGQSYEQYF
TRBV12-3/TRBV12-4	TRBJ2-5	CASSFWPDQETQYF
TRBV7-9	TRBJ1-1	CASRAITGNTEAFF
TRBV5-4	TRBJ1-1	CASSGPDRGPEAFF
TRBV5-5	TRBJ2-2	CASSLNGVASNTGELFF
TRBV6-2/TRBV6-3	TRBJ2-7	CAGSFLAYEQYF
TRBV12-3/TRBV12-4	TRBJ2-3	CASSTPRGPTDTQYF
TRBV27	TRBJ2-7	CASSLAGYAYEQYF
TRBV30	TRBJ2-7	CAWDPGQGPLEQYF
TRBV23-1	TRBJ2-2	CASSQVDTNTGELFF
TRBV28	TRBJ1-5	CASSEDRVGQPQHF
TRBV7-2	TRBJ2-5	CASSLALAGVAETQYF
TRBV12-3/TRBV12-4	TRBJ2-1	CASSYDPTSGAYNEQFF
TRBV27	TRBJ2-1	CASSLSYNEQSF
TRBV20-1	TRBJ2-7	CSAWTGLLGEQYF
TRBV19	TRBJ2-2	CASSRQGRGTGELFF
TRBV27	TRBJ1-3	CASSSQWDTIYF
TRBV20-1	TRBJ2-7	CSARTTSGVSYEQYF
TRBV14	TRBJ1-1	CASSQDTGAEAFF
TRBV21-1	TRBJ2-5	CASRNRGPQYQETQYF
TRBV29-1	TRBJ2-5	CSVDGVPGDQETQYF
TRBV27	TRBJ2-5	CASSVGTIPWGQETQYF
TRBV23-1	TRBJ2-4	CASKLGDKNIQYF
TRBV6-1	TRBJ2-7	CGLRGPSAEQYF
TRBV29-1	TRBJ2-3	CSVGGPVGSTDTQYF
TRBV5-1	TRBJ1-1	CASSFNGRKDTEAFF
TRBV12-5	TRBJ2-3	CASGLVFSGHRSPDTQYF
TRBV6-2/TRBV6-3	TRBJ2-5	CASSYSSGLKETQYF
TRBV12-3/TRBV12-4	TRBJ2-7	CASSSSGGGAIHEQYF
TRBV28	TRBJ1-1	CASSHSAGMNTEAFF
TRBV30	TRBJ2-5	CAWSSPGQGGETQYF
TRBV14	TRBJ2-7	CASSPQGVDEQYF
TRBV5-1	TRBJ1-1	CASRSGSNTEAFF
TRBV7-8	TRBJ2-5	CASSSSGGAPPETQYF
TRBV7-9	TRBJ2-7	CASSLVQRGPLSYEQYF
TRBV12-3/TRBV12-4	TRBJ2-5	CASSPFAGRNQETQYF
TRBV20-1	TRBJ1-1	CSARAGVTEAFF
TRBV6-1	TRBJ2-5	CASSEWLAGGSREAQYF
TRBV7-9	TRBJ2-5	CASSSGQEVRKTQYF
TRBV20-1	TRBJ1-1	CSARPVGDTEAFF
TRBV4-2	TRBJ2-7	CASSHPSTRFYEQYF
TRBV5-4	TRBJ2-7	CASRAWGAYEQYF
TRBV13	TRBJ1-1	CASSLEGQGATEAFF
TRBV7-9	TRBJ1-1	CASSPDRTNTEAFF
TRBV5-6	TRBJ1-1	CASSEGWRGAFF
TRBV4-2	TRBJ2-7	CASSPADRGTYEQYF
TRBV9	TRBJ2-3	CASSVVPAGGPGDTQYF
TRBV30	TRBJ2-7	CAWNRLDYEQYF
TRBV21-1	TRBJ1-1	CASSKGITQNTEAFF
TRBV27	TRBJ1-5	CASSLWSANNQPQHF
TRBV7-6	TRBJ2-2	CASSLVEAAATGELFF
TRBV6-1	TRBJ1-4	CASSSEVSTNEKLFF
TRBV29-1	TRBJ2-1	CSVVDSGRAYDEQFF
TRBV7-9	TRBJ2-7	CASSSHWGNEQYF